The present T cell receptor (beta chain) was sequenced within a study of blood T cells in healthy people across ages. General study results and limits: Diversity estimates from one million T cells were considered underestimates. Both naive CD4+ cell counts and diversity were greater in long-lived donors than in aged donors. While age rose, TCR beta diversity per million T cells dropped in a roughly linear way.

For this clonotype: Its antigen is unknown. The junction does not match germline at one end; this may be a read error.

Sample-barcoded 5' priming and a J-beta primer mix drove a second PCR of roughly 6 to 12 cycles. TCRdb reprocessed the 5' RACE reads via MiXCR and lists one record per CDR3 protein. The sample yields 800,000 or so distinct CDR3 sequences, approximately 25% seen once. There are 17 residues in the CDR3. Germline CDR1 and CDR2: LGHNA and YSLEER. This same sample was also taken into another study, of T cells of mothers and their children.

Sequences were obtained from blood. This TCR was sampled from a boy aged 5-17 years in good health. The chain uses TRBV4-3 and TRBJ1-6, with 10 bases fitting TRBD1. CDR3 amino acids: CASSQGPGQGKNSPLHF. CDR3 coding DNA: TGCGCCAGCAGCCAGGGCCCGGGACAGGGGAAAAATTCGCCCCTCCACTTT.